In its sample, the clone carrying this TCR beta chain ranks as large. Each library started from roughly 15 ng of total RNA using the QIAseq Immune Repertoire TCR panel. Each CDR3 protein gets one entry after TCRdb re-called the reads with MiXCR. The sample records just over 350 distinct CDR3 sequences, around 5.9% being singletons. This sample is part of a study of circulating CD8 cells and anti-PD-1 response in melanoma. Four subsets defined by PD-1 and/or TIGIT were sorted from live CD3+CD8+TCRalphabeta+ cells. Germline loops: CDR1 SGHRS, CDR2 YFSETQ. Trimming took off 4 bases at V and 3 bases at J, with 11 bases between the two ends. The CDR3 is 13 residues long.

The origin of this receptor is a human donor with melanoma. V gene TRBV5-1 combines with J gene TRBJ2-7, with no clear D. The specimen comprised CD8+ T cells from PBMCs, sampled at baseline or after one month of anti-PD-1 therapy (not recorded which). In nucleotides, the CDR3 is TGCGCCAGCAGCCTCGACGGATACTACGAGCAGTACTTC. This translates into CASSLDGYYEQYF.